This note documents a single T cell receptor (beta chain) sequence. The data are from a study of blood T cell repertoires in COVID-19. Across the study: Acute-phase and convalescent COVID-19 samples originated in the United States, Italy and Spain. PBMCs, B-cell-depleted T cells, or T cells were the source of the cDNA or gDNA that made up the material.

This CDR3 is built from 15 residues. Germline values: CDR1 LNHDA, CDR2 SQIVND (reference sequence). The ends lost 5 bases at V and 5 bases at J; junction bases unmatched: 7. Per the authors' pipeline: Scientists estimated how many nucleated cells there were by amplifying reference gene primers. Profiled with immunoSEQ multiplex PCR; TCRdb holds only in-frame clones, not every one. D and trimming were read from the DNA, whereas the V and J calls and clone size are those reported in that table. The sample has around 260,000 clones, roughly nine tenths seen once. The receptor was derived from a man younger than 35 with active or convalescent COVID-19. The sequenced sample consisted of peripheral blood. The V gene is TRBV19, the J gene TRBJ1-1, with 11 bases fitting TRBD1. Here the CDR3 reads CASSPGGQGATEAFF. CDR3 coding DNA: TGTGCCAGTAGTCCAGGTGGACAGGGGGCGACTGAAGCTTTCTTT.